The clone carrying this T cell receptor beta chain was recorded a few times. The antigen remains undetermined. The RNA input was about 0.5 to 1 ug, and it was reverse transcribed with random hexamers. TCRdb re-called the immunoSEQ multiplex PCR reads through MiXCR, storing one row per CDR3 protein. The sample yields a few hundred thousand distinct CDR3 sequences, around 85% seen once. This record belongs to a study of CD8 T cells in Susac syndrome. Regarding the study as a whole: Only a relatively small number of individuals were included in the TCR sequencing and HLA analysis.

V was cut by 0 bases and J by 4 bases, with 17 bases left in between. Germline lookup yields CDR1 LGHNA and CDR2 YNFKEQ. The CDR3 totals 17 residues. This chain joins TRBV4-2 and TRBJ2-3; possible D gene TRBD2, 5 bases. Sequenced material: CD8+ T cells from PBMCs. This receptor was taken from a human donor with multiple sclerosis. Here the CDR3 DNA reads TGTGCCAGCAGCCAAGAAGTAAGGCTAGCTGGGCCAGATACGCAGTATTTT. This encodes CASSQEVRLAGPDTQYF.